The source of this T cell receptor (beta chain) is a study of cytomegalovirus exposure and HLA in healthy donors. General study points: Later analysis identified a missense DCLRE1C variant that was linked to TCR beta V- and J-gene trimming. The authors enumerated some 160 TCR beta chains as linked to cytomegalovirus. Beyond CMV serostatus, there was no information to go on about immune exposure.

Turning to this clone: The target antigen is unknown.

PCR primers comprised 60 Vbeta and 13 Jbeta primers. TCRdb's copy holds only in-frame clones and misses some; the assay was immunoSEQ multiplex PCR. In all, the sample yields about 200,000 clones. The CDR3 totals 14 residues. Trimming stripped 3 bases from V and 3 bases from J, with 12 bases between. Germline V gene data show CDR1 as MGHRA and CDR2 as YSYEKL. This receptor was identified in a boy aged 5-17 years in good health and CMV-seronegative. The rearrangement uses TRBV4-1 and TRBJ2-7; possibly TRBD1 for D (5 bases). The sequencing sample was made of PBMCs. Here the CDR3 DNA reads TGCGCCAGCAGCCATAGAACCAGGGACTACGAGCAGTACTTC. It is translated as CASSHRTRDYEQYF.